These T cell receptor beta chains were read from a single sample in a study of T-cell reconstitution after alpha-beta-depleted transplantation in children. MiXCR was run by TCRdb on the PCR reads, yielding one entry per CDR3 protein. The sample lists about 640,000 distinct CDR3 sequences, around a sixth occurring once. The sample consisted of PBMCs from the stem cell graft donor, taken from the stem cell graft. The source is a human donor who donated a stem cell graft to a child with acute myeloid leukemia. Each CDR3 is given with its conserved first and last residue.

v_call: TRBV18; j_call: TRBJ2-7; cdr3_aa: CASSAGLTYEQYF
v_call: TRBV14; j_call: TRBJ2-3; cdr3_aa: CASSQDETAPYTDTQYF
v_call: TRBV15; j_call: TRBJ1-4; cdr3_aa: CATSSGPYPGDEKLFF
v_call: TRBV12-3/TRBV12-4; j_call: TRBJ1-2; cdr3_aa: CASSLDRPFNKAEYGYTF
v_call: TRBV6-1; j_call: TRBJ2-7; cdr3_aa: CASRERGPYEQYF
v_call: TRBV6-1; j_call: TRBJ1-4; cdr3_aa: CASSGQANEKLFF
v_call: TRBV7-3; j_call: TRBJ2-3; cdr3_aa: CASSLTGGLSTDTQYF
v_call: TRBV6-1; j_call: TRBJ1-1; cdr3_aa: CASTPLYGGPLNTEAFF
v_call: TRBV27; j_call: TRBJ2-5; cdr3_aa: CASSGGRQTQYF
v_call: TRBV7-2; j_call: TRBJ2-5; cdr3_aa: CASSLGDPGGETQYF
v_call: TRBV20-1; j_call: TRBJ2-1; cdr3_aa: CCATPGQTRKNEQFF
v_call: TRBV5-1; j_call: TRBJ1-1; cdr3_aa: CASSLRAGSNTEAFF
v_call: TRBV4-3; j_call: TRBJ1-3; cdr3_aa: CASSPRDTFGNTIYF
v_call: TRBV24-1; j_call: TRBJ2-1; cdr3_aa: CATSGQGDEQFF
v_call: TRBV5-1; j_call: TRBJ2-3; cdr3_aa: CASSYEWDTQYF
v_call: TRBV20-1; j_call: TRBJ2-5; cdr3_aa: CSAPTLEREETQYF
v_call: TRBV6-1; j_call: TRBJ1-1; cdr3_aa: CATSGKGGRNTEAFF
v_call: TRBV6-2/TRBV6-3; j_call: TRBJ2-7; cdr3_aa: CASRDNRDSYEQYF
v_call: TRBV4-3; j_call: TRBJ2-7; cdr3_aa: CASSQDLKRGGFHEQYF
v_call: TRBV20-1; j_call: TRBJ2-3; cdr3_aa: CSARQASTDTQYF
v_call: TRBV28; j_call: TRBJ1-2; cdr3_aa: CASSQTRQAPFWGYTF
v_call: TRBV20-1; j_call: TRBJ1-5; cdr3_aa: CSARDSEFQPQHF
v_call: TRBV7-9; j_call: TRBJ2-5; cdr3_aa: CASSLGELGTQYF
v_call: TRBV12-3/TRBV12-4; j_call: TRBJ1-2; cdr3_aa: CASSPMRGGGYTF